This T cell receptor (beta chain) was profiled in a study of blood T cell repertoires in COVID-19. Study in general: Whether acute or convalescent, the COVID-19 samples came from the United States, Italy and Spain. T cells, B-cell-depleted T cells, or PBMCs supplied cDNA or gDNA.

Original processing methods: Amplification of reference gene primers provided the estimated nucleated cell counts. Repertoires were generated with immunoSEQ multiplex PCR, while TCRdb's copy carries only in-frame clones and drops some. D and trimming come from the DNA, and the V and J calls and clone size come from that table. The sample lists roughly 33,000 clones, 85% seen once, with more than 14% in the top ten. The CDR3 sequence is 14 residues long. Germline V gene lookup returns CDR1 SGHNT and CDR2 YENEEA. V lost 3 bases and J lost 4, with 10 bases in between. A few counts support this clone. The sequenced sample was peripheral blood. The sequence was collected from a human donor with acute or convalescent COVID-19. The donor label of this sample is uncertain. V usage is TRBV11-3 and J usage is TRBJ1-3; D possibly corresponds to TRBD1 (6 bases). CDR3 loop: CASSLDSVGNTIYF. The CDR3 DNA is TGTGCCAGCAGCTTGGACAGCGTAGGAAACACCATATATTTT.